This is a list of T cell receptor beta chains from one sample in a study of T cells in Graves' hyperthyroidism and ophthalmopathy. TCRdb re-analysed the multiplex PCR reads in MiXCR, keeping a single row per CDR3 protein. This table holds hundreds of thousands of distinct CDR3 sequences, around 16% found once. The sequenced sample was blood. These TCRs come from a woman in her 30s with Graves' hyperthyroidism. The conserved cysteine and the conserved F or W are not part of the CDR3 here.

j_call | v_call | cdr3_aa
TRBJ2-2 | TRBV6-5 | ASSYSNAGDTGELF
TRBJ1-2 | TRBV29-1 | SVGADGYT
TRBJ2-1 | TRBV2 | ASSGSGGVSYNEQF
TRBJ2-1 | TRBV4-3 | ASSLEGQVWQEQF
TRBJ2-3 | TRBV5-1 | ASSVPSETDTQY
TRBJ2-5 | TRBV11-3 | ASTSGTGKETQY
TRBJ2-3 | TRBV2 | ASSALAQY
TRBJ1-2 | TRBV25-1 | ASKNRGREGYT
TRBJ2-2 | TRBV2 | ASSHWGTGELF
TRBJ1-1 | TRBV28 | ASSELLNTEAF
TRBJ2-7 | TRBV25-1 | AGSESGTESSYEQY
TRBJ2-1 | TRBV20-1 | SVNGGDEQF
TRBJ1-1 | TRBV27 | ASSFWRQGGTEAF
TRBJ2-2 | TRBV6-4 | ASSEVGFTGELF
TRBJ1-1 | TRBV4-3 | ASSQARGRRAF
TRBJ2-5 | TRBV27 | ASSSNGKQETQY
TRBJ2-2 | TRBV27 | ASSFQVVSSGELF
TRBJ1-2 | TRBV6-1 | ASRAGTADYGYT
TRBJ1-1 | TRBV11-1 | ASSFRQLRDTEAF
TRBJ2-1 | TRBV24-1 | ATSDHLAGARPEQF
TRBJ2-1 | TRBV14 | ASSQHLAGSSYNEQF
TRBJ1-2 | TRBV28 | ASSLGGARSYT
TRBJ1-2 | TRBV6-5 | ASSLLGVGYT
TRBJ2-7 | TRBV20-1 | SAHSFGSYEQY
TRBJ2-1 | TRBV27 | ASSSDRLYNEQF
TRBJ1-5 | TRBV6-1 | ASSGGGEAQPQH
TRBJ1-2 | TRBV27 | ASSFGTGQNGYT
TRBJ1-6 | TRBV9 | ASKVGTAESPLH
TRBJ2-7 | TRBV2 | ASRTTGGGYEQY
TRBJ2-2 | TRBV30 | AWRGVGAAGELF
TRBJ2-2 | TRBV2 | ASSKVLAGAGELF
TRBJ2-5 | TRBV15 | ATSLDKYQETQY
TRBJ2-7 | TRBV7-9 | ASSSSTGSLYEQY
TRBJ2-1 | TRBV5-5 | ASSPGGPTRYNEQF
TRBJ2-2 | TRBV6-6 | ASSYSVSGSTGELF
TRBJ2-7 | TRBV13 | ASSSWTRNEQY
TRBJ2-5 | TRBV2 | ATTEGLEETQY
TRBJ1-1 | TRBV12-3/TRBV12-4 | ASSRDREGAF
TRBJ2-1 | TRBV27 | ASTPQGFYNEQF
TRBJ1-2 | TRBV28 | ASSSLVGDFGYT
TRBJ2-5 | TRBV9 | ASSVGVAEQETQY
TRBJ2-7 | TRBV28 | ASRHNGRPYEQY
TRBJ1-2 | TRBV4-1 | ASSPSQGVSPYGYT